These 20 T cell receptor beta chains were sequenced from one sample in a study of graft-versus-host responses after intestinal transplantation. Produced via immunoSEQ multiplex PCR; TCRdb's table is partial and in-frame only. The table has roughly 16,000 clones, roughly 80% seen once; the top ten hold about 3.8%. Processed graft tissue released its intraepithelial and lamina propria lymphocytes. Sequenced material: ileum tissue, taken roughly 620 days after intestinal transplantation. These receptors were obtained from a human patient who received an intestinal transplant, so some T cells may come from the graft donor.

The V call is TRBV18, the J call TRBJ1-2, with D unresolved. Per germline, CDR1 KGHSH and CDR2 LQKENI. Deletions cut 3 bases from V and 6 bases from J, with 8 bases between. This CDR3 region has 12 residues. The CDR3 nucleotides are TGTGCCAGCTCACCCATAAAGGATGGCTACACCTTC. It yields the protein CASSPIKDGYTF. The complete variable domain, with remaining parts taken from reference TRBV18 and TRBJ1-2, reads NAGVMQNPRHLVRRRGQEARLRCSPMKGHSHVYWYRQLPEEGLKFMVYLQKENIIDESGMPKERFSAEFPKEGPSILRIQQVVRGDSAAYFCASSPIKDGYTFGSGTRLTVV.

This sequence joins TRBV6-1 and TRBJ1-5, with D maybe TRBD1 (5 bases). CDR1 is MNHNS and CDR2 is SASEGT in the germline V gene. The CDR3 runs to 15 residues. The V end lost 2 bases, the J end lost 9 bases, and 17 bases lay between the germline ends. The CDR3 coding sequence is TGTGCCAGCAGTGAAAATGGAGGGGCAGGGTGGCCCCAGCATTTT. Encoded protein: CASSENGGAGWPQHF.

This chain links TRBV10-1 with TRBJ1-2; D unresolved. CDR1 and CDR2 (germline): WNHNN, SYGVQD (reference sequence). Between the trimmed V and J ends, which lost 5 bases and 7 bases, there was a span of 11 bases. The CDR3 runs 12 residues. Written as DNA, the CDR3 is TGCGCCAGCAGTAGAAGCGTTTTTGGCTACACCTTC. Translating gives CASSRSVFGYTF.

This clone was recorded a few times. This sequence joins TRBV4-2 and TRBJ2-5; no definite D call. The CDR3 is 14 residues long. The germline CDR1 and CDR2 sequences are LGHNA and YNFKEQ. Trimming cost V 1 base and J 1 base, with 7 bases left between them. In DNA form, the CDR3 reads TGTGCCAGCAGCCAAGTTGTCCTCCAAGAGACCCAGTACTTC. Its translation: CASSQVVLQETQYF.

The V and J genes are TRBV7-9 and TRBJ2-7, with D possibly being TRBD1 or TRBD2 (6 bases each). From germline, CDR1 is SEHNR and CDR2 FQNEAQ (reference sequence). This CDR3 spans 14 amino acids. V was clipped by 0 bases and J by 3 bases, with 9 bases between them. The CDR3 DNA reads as TGTGCCAGCAGCTTAGCGGGGGGCGGCTACGAGCAGTACTTC. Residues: CASSLAGGGYEQYF.

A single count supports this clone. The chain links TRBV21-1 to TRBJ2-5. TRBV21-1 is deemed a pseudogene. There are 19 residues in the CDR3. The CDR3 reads CASSKDRSSLTEGQETQYF. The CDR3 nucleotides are TGTGCCAGCAGCAAGGACCGTTCGAGTCTTACTGAAGGGCAAGAGACCCAGTACTTC.

CDR3 protein: CSVRQGGEAFF. The CDR3 DNA follows: TGCAGCGTCCGACAGGGAGGTGAAGCTTTCTTT. V is TRBV29-1 and J is TRBJ1-1; TRBD1 agrees at 7 bases. This CDR3 contains 11 residues. Germline V gene data show CDR1 as SQVTM and CDR2 as ANQGSEA. Trimming cost V 6 bases and J 7 bases; bases outside gene matches: 5.

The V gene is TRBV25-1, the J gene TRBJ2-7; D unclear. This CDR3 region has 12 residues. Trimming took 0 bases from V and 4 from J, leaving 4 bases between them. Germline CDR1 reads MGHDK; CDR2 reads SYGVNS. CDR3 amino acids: CASSEYGYEQYF. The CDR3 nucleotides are TGTGCCAGCAGTGAATACGGATACGAGCAGTACTTC.

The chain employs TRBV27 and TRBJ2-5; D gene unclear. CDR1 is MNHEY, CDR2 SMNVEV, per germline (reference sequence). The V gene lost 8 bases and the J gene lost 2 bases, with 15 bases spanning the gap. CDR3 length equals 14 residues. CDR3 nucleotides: TGTGCCAGCCAGTATTACGGGCCGCAAGAGACCCAGTACTTC. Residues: CASQYYGPQETQYF.

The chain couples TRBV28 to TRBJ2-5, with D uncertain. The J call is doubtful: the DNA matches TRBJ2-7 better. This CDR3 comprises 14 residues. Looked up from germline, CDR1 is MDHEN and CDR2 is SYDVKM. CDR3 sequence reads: CASSLSGPTYEQYF. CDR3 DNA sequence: TGTGCCAGCAGTTTATCCGGGCCTACCTACGAGCAGTACTTC.

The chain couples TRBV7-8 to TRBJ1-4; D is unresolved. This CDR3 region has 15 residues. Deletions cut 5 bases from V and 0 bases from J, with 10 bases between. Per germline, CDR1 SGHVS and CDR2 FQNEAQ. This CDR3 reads CASSPTDATNEKLFF. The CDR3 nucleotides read TGTGCCAGCAGCCCGACTGATGCAACTAATGAAAAACTGTTTTTT.

The CDR3 reads CASSHTGQNSYEQYF. The CDR3 DNA reads as TGTGCCAGCAGCCATACAGGGCAAAACTCCTACGAGCAGTACTTC. The chain combines TRBV11-2 with TRBJ2-7, with D possibly TRBD1 on 6 matching bases. Germline values: CDR1 SGHAT, CDR2 FQNNGV. The ends were cut back, 5 bases at V and 0 bases at J, with 14 bases in the middle. The CDR3 is 15 amino acids.

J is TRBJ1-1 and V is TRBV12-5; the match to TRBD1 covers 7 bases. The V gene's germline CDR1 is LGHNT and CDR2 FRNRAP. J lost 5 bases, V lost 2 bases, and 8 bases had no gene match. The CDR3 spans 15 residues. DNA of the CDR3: TGTGCTAGTGGTTTGACACCGACAGGGTCAACTGAAGCTTTCTTT. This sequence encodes CASGLTPTGSTEAFF.

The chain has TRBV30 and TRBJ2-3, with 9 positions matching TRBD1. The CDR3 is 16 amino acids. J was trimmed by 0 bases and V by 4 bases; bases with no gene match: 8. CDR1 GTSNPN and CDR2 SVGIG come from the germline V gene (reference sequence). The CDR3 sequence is CAWKHWTGASTDTQYF. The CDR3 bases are TGTGCCTGGAAACATTGGACAGGGGCCAGCACAGATACGCAGTATTTT.

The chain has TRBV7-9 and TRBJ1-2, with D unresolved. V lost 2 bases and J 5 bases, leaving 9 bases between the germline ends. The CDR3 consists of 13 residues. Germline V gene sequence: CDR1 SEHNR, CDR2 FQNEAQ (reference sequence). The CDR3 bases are TGTGCCAGCAGCTTAATTGGCGCGTATGGCTACACCTTC. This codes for CASSLIGAYGYTF.

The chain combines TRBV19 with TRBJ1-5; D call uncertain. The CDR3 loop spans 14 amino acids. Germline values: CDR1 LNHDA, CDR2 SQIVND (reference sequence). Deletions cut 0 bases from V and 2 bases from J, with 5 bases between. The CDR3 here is CASSIEVRNQPQHF. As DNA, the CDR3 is TGTGCCAGTAGTATAGAGGTTCGCAATCAGCCCCAGCATTTT.

The CDR3 loop is CASNFVSSPTGELFF. The CDR3 DNA reads as TGTGCCAGTAATTTCGTTAGCTCGCCCACCGGGGAGCTGTTTTTT. This sequence joins TRBV19 and TRBJ2-2; D gene ambiguous. The V end lost 7 bases, the J end lost 4 bases, and 16 bases lay between the germline ends. Per the germline V gene, CDR1 is LNHDA and CDR2 is SQIVND (reference sequence). CDR3 length equals 15 residues.

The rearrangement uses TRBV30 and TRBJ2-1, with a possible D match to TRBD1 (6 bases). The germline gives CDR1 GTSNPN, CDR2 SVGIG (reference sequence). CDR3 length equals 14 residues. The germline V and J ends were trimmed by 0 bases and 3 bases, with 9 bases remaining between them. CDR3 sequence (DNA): TGTGCCTGGAGTGTACGACAGGTCTACAATGAGCAGTTCTTC. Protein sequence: CAWSVRQVYNEQFF.

CDR3 amino acids: CASSQGARGLGEQYF. The DNA of the CDR3 is TGCGCCAGCAGCCAAGGAGCGCGGGGGCTGGGAGAGCAGTACTTC. The chain couples TRBV4-1 to TRBJ2-7, with D perhaps matching TRBD2 (7 bases). This CDR3 contains 15 residues. Germline-derived CDR1 and CDR2 are MGHRA and YSYEKL. With 1 base removed from V and 7 bases from J, the gap between germline ends came to 17 bases.

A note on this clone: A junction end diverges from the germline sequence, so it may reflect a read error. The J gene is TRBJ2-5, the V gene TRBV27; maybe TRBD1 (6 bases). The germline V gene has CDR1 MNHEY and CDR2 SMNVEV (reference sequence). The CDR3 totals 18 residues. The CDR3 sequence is CACSLRGPVRGGQETQYF. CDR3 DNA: TGTGCCTGCAGTCTAAGGGGCCCCGTCAGGGGTGGGCAAGAGACCCAGTACTTC.